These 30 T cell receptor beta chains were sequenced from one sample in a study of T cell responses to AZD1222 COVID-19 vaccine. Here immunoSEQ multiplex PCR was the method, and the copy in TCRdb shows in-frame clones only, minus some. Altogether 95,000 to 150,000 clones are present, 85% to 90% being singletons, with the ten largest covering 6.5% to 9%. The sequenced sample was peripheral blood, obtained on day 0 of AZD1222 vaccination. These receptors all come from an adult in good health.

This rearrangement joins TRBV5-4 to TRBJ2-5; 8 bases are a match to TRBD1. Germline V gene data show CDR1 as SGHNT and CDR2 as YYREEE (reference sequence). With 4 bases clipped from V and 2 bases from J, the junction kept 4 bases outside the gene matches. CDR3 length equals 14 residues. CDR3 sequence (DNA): TGTGCCAGCAGCCCTGGGACAGGACAAGAGACCCAGTACTTC. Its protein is CASSPGTGQETQYF.

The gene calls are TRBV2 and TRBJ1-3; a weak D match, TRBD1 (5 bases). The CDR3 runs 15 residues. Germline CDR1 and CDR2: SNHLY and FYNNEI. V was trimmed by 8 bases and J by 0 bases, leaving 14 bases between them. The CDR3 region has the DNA TGTGCCAGCCTGGGGGTAAGGAGCTCTGGAAACACCATATATTTT. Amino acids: CASLGVRSSGNTIYF.

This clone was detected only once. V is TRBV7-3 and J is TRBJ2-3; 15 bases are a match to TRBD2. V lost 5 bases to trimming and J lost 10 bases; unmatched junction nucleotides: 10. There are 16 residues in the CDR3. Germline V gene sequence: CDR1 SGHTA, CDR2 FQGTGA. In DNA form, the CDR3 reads TGTGCCAGCAGCCCGCGTGGACTAGCGGGGGGGAGATCGCAGTATTTT. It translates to CASSPRGLAGGRSQYF.

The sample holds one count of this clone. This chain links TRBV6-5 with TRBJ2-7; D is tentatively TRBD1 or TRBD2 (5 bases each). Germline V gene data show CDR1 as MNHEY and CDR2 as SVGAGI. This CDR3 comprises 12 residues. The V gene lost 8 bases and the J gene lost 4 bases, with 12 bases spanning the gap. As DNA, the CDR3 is TGTGCCAGCGCCCGGGGCGCTTACGAGCAGTACTTC. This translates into CASARGAYEQYF.

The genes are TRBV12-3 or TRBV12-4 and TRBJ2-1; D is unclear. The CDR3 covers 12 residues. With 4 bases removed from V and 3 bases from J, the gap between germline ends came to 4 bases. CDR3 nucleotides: TGTGCCAGCAGTTCGCACTACAATGAGCAGTTCTTC. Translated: CASSSHYNEQFF.

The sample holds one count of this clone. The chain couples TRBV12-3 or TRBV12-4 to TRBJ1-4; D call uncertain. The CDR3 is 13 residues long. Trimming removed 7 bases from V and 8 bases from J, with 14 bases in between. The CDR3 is CASTAYTVEKLFF. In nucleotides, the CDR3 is TGTGCCAGCACCGCCTACACCGTGGAAAAACTGTTTTTT.

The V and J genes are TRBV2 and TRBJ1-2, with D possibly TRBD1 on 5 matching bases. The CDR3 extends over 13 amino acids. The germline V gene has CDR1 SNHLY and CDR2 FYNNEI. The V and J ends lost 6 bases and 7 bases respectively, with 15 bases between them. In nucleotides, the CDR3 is TGTGCCAGCAGCGGGGGGGAAGGGGTTGGCTACACCTTC. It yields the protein CASSGGEGVGYTF.

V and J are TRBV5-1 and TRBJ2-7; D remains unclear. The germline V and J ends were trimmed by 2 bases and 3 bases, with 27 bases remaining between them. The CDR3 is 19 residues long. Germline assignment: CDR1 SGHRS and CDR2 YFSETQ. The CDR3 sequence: CASSFRATQNWELHYEQYF. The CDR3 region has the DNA TGCGCCAGCAGCTTCCGTGCCACGCAAAATTGGGAACTCCACTACGAGCAGTACTTC.

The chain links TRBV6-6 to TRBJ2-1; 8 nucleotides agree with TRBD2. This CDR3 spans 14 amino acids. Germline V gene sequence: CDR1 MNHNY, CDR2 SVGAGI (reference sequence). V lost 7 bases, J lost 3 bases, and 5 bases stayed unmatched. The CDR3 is CASTREGYYNEQFF. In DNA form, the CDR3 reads TGTGCCAGCACCCGGGAGGGCTACTACAATGAGCAGTTCTTC.

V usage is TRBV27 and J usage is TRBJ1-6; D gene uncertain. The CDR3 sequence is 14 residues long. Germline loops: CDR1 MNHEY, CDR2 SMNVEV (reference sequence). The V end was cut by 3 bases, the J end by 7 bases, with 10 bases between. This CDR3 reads CASSFQAINSPLHF. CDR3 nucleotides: TGTGCCAGCAGTTTCCAAGCCATCAATTCACCCCTCCACTTT.

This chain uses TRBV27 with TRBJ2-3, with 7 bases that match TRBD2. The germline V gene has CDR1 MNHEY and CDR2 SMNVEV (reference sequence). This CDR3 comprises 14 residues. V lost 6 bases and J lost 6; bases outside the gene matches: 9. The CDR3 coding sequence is TGTGCCAGCAGCCTAGCGGACAAAGGGGATACGCAGTATTTT. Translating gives CASSLADKGDTQYF.

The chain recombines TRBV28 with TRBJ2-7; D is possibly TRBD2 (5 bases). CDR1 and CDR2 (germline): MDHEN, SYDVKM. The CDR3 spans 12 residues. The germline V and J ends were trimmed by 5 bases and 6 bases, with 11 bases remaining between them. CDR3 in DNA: TGTGCCAGCAGTCGAGGACTGATCGAGCAGTACTTC. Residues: CASSRGLIEQYF. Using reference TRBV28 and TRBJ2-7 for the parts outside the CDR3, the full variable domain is DVKVTQSSRYLVKRTGEKVFLECVQDMDHENMFWYRQDPGLGLRLIYFSYDVKMKEKGDIPEGYSVSREKKERFSLILESASTNQTSMYLCASSRGLIEQYFGPGTRLTVT.

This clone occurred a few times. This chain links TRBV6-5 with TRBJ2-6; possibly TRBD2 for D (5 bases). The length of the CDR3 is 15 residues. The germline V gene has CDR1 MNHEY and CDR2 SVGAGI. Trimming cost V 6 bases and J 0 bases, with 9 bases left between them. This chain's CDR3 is CASRATSSGANVLTF. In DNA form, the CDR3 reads TGTGCCAGCAGAGCAACTAGCTCTGGGGCCAACGTCCTGACTTTC.

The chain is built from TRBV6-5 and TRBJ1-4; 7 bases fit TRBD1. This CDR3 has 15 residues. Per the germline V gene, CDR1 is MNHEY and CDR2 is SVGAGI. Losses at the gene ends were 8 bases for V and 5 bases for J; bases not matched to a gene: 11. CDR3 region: CASCLFRGGNEKLFF. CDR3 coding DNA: TGTGCCAGCTGCCTATTCAGGGGGGGAAATGAAAAACTGTTTTTT.

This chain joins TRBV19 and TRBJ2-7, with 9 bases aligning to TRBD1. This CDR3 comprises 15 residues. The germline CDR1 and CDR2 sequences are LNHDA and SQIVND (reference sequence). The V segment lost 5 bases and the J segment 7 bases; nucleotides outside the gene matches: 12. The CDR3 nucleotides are TGTGCCAGTAGTCCGGGGACAGGGCTCAATCCTGAGCAGTACTTC. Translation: CASSPGTGLNPEQYF.

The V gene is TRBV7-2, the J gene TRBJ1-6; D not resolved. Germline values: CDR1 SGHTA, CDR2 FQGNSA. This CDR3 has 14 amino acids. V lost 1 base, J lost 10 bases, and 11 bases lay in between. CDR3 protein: CASSLDTWRSPLHF. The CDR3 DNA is TGTGCCAGCAGCTTAGACACCTGGAGGTCACCCCTCCACTTT.

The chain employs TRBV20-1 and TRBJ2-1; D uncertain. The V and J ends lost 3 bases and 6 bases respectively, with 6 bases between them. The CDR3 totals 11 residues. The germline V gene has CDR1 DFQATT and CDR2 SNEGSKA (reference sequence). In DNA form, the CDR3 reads TGCAGTGCTAGGGTCCCCAATGAGCAGTTCTTC. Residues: CSARVPNEQFF.

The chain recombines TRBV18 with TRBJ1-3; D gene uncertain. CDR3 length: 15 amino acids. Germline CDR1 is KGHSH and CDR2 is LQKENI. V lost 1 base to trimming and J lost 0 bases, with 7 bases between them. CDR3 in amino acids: CASSPRQSSGNTIYF. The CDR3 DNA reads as TGTGCCAGCTCACCACGTCAGAGCTCTGGAAACACCATATATTTT.

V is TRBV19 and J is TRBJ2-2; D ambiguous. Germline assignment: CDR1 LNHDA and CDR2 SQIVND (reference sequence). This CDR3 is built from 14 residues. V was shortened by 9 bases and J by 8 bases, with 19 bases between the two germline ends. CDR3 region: CASLPVYPGGELFF. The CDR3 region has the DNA TGTGCCAGCCTTCCAGTATACCCAGGAGGGGAGCTGTTTTTT.

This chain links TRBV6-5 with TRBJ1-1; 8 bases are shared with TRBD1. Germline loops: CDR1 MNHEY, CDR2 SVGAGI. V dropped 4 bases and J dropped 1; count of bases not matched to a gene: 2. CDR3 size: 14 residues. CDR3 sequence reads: CASSSDRANTEAFF. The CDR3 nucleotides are TGTGCCAGCAGTTCGGACAGGGCGAACACTGAAGCTTTCTTT.

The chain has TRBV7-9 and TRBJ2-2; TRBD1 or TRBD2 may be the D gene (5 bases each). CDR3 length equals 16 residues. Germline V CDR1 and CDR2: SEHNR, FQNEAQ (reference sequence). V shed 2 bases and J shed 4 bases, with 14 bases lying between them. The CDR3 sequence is CASSLRGTATTGELFF. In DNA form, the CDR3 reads TGTGCCAGCAGCTTACGAGGGACCGCGACCACCGGGGAGCTGTTTTTT.

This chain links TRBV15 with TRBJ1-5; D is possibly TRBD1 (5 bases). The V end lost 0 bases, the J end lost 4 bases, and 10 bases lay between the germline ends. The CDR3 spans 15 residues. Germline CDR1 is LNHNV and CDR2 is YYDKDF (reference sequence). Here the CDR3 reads CATSRDMGLNQPQHF. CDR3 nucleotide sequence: TGTGCCACCAGCAGAGATATGGGGCTTAATCAGCCCCAGCATTTT.

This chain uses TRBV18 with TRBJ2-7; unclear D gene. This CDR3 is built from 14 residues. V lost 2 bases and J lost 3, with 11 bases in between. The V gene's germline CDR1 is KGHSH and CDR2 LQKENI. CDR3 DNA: TGTGCCAGCTCACCAACTGGGCAGGACTACGAGCAGTACTTC. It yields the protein CASSPTGQDYEQYF.

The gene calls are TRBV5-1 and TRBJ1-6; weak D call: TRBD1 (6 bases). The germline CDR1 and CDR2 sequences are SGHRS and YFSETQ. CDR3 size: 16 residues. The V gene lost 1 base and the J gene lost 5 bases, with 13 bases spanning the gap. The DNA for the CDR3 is TGCGCCAGCAGCTTGTTTCTGGGGGCAGATAATTCACCCCTCCACTTT. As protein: CASSLFLGADNSPLHF.

CDR3 region: CASSNRGQGAGNTIYF. In nucleotides, the CDR3 is TGCGCCAGCAGCAACCGTGGACAGGGGGCTGGAAACACCATATATTTT. The chain uses TRBV5-1 and TRBJ1-3; 10 bases map to TRBD1. CDR1 is SGHRS, CDR2 YFSETQ, per germline. The CDR3 runs to 16 residues. V trimming: 4 bases; J trimming: 2 bases; junction bases outside the gene matches: 6.

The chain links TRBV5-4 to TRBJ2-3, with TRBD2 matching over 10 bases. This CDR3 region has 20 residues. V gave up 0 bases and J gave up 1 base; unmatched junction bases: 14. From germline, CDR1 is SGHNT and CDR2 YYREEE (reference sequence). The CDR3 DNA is TGTGCCAGCAGCTTGGCCGAAATAGCGGGGGGCCCCACTCGCACAGATACGCAGTATTTT. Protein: CASSLAEIAGGPTRTDTQYF.

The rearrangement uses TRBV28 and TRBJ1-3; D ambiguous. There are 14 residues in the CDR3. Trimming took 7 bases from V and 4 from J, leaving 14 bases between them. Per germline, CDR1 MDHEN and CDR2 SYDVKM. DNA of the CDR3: TGTGCCAGCATTAAATTCCCGGGAGGAAACACCATATATTTT. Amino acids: CASIKFPGGNTIYF.

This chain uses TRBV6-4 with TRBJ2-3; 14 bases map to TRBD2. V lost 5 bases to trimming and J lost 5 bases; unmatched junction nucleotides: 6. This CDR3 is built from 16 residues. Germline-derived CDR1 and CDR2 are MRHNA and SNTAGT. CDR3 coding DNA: TGTGCCAGCAGTTCCGGACTAGCGGGAGGTGTAGATACGCAGTATTTT. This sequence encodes CASSSGLAGGVDTQYF.

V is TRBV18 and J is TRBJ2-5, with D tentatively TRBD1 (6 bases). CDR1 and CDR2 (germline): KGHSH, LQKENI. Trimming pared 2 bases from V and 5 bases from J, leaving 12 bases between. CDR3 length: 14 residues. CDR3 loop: CASSPSVRGETQYF. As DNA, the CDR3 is TGTGCCAGCTCACCATCTGTAAGGGGGGAGACCCAGTACTTC.

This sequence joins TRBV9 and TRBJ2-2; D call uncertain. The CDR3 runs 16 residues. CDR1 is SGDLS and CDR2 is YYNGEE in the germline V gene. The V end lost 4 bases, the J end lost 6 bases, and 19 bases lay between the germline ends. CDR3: CASSPHPTPTAGELFF. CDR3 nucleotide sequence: TGTGCCAGCAGCCCCCACCCTACCCCAACCGCCGGGGAGCTGTTTTTT.